Presented here are 4 T cell receptor beta chains from one specimen sequenced in a study of cytomegalovirus exposure and HLA in healthy donors. The primer mix had 60 Vbeta and 13 Jbeta primers. Clones were read by immunoSEQ multiplex PCR, and TCRdb kept only the in-frame ones, dropping some. The data hold under 150,000 clones, with roughly 72% observed a single time. The sample was PBMCs. The receptors were gathered from a woman aged 40 to 50 in good health and CMV-seropositive.

The chain is built from TRBV5-6 and TRBJ2-1, with 8 bases lining up with TRBD1. Germline CDR1 and CDR2: SGHDT and YYEEEE. The CDR3 covers 14 residues. V trimming: 4 bases; J trimming: 2 bases; junction bases outside the gene matches: 2. CDR3 amino acids: CASSPGQAYNEQFF. The CDR3 DNA is TGTGCCAGCAGCCCGGGACAGGCCTACAATGAGCAGTTCTTC.

This chain uses TRBV7-9 with TRBJ2-1; D call uncertain. CDR1 is SEHNR and CDR2 is FQNEAQ in the germline V gene (reference sequence). The CDR3 is made up of 14 amino acids. Trimming removed 3 bases from V and 0 bases from J, with 6 bases in between. As DNA, the CDR3 is TGTGCCAGCAGCTTGAGTATCTCCTACAATGAGCAGTTCTTC. Translation gives CASSLSISYNEQFF.

The chain has TRBV5-5 and TRBJ2-7; D possibly corresponds to TRBD2 (5 bases). Germline lookup yields CDR1 SGHKS and CDR2 YYEKEE (reference sequence). Trimming stripped 6 bases from V and 0 bases from J, with 16 bases between. The CDR3 is 15 residues long. CDR3 sequence: CASNSRGDYSYEQYF. The CDR3 DNA follows: TGTGCCAGCAACAGCCGGGGAGACTACTCCTACGAGCAGTACTTC.

This sequence joins TRBV7-2 and TRBJ2-2; 7 bases are a match to TRBD1. V trimming: 4 bases; J trimming: 1 base; junction bases outside the gene matches: 3. Germline CDR1 and CDR2: SGHTA and FQGNSA. The length of the CDR3 is 15 residues. CDR3 coding DNA: TGTGCCAGCAGCTCAGGGACAGTGAACACCGGGGAGCTGTTTTTT. Translated: CASSSGTVNTGELFF.